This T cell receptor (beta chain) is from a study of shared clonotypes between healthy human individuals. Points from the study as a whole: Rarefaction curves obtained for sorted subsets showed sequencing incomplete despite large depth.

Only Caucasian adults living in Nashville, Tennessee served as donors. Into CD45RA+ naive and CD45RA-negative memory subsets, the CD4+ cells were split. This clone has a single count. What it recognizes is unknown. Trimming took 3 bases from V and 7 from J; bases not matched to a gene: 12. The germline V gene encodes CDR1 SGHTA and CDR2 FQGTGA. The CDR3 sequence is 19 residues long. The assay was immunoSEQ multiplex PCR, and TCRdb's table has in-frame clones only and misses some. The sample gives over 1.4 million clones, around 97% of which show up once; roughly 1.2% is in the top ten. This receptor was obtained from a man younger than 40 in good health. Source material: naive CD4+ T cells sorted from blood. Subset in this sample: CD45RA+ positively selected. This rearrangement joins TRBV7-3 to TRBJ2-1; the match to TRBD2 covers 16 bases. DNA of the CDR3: TGTGCCAGCAGCTTGGCACCGGGACTAGCGGGAGGGATGGAAAATGAGCAGTTCTTC. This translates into CASSLAPGLAGGMENEQFF.